There are a few counts of the clone carrying this T cell receptor (beta chain). Its antigen is unknown. This entry belongs to a study of T-cell reconstitution after alpha-beta-depleted transplantation in children. Overall study findings and caveats: Surviving recipient T cells and intrathymic progenitors accounted for some patients' high TCRbeta diversity at day 60. It was reported that alpha-beta T cells came from several hundred expanded graft clones (about two months after transplant). At one year after transplant, newly produced T cells mostly accounted for T-cell counts and diversity.

Unique molecular identifiers were used to barcode this TCRbeta library. TCRdb ran MiXCR on the PCR reads and lists one entry per CDR3 protein. Of hundreds of thousands of distinct CDR3 sequences in the sample, 20% to 30% are singletons; the top ten hold about 4.8%. Germline V lookup: CDR1 SGHRS, CDR2 YFSETQ. Trimming left V 1 base short and J 7 bases short, with 15 bases between. The CDR3 contains 14 residues. This clonotype originated in a female patient between 2 and 15 years old who had a stem cell transplant for congenital amegakaryocytic thrombocytopenia, so the T cells may come from the graft donor. This rearrangement joins TRBV5-1 to TRBJ2-7; no clear D. Sequencing was performed on PBMCs, mostly from graft donor cells, taken 360 days after TCRalphabeta/CD19-depleted stem cell transplant. The CDR3 DNA follows: TGCGCCAGCAGCTTGTTTGATCCTTGGGAAGAGCAGTACTTC. Translating gives CASSLFDPWEEQYF.